The clone carrying this T cell receptor (beta chain) turned up a few times. Antigen specificity is unknown. The CDR3 extends over 15 amino acids. The germline gives CDR1 SGHAT, CDR2 FQNNGV. V dropped 4 bases and J dropped 4 bases, with 16 bases sitting between them. The sample belongs to a study of post-analysis software for immune sequencing data. Study-wide points: F measure clustering grouped samples strongly by preparation batch. TRBV5-6, TRBV5-1 and TRBV20-1 belonged to a set of roughly 5 TRBV segments that were more frequent in patients than controls. Patients with multiple sclerosis recorded significantly lower normalized Chao1 diversity than controls, the study found.

Unique molecular identifiers had been added to the TCR beta cDNA libraries. Researchers reported roughly 510,000 cDNA molecules coming from 1 to 10 million T cells. Using its own MiXCR run on the PCR reads, TCRdb lists one record per CDR3 protein. The table lists about 810,000 distinct CDR3 sequences, roughly 50% of them singletons. The sequencing sample was made of blood. This TCR came from a girl between 10 and 17 years old with multiple sclerosis. This sequence joins TRBV11-2 and TRBJ2-5, with D uncertain. DNA of the CDR3: TGTGCCAGCAGCTCCCAACCCACAGAGTCAGAGACCCAGTACTTC. It is translated as CASSSQPTESETQYF. The full variable domain, completed using reference TRBV11-2 and TRBJ2-5, is EAGVAQSPRYKIIEKRQSVAFWCNPISGHATLYWYQQILGQGPKLLIQFQNNGVVDDSQLPKDRFSAERLKGVDSTLKIQPAKLEDSAVYLCASSSQPTESETQYFGPGTRLLVL.